The entry below gives a single T cell receptor (beta chain) sequence along with its context. As originally analysed: Amplified reference gene primers provided the basis for estimating nucleated cell counts. Sequencing used immunoSEQ multiplex PCR; TCRdb keeps in-frame clones, though not all of them. That table is the source of V, J and clone size, and D and trimming were worked out from the DNA. The table records some 300,000 clones, roughly 91% of them present only once. This specimen comes from a study of blood T cell repertoires in COVID-19. Study details: Some COVID-19 samples were acute and others convalescent; all came from the United States, Italy and Spain.

The CDR3 extends over 13 amino acids. In germline, CDR1 is MNHEY, CDR2 SMNVEV (reference sequence). V lost 5 bases, J lost 1 base, and 8 bases lay in between. Categorization into cohorts depended on clinical history that participants reported. Before being deemed recovered, Cohort 3 donors had two negative PCRs, clearance, or symptom resolution. J is TRBJ1-1 and V is TRBV27; D not certain. This receptor was obtained from a woman younger than 45 who had recovered from COVID-19. The sequenced sample was PBMCs or T cells enriched from blood (not recorded which). As DNA, the CDR3 is TGTGCCAGCAGTCAGGAGGGGAACACTGAAGCTTTCTTT. It specifies CASSQEGNTEAFF.